This T cell receptor (beta chain) was recovered during a study of technical replicates of blood from several donors. The table came from immunoSEQ multiplex PCR; TCRdb's copy has only in-frame clones and leaves some out. In the table there are more than 10,000 clones, 65% to 90% of which are singletons. Germline V gene lookup returns CDR1 SGHVS and CDR2 FNYEAQ. The CDR3 is 14 amino acids. V dropped 2 bases and J dropped 6 bases, with 14 bases sitting between them. Material for sequencing was PBMCs. The receptor's source is a human donor in good health. The chain carries TRBV7-6 and TRBJ2-7, with a weak D call TRBD1 (6 bases). For the CDR3, the DNA is TGTGCCAGCAGCTTAAGAGCCAGGGGAGCCGAGCAGTACTTC. Its translation: CASSLRARGAEQYF.